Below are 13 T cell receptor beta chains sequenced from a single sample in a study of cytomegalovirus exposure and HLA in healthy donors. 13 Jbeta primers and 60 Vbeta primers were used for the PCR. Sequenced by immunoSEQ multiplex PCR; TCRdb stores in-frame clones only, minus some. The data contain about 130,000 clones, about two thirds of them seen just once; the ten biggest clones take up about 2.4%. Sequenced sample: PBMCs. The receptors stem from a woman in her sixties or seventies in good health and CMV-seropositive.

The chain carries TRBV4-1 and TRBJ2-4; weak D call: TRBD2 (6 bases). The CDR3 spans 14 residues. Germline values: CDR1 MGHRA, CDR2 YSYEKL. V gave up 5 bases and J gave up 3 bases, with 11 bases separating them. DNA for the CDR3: TGCGCCAGCAGCTCCGGGACTTTCAAAAACATTCAGTACTTC. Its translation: CASSSGTFKNIQYF.

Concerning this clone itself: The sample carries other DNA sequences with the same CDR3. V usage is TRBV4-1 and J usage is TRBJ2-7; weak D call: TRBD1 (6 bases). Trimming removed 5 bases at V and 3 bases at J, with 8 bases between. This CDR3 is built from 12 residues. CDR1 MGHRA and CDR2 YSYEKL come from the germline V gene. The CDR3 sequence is CASSDRLYEQYF. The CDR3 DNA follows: TGCGCCAGCAGCGACAGGCTCTACGAGCAGTACTTC.

CDR3 in amino acids: CSVRGAFF. DNA of the CDR3: TGCAGTGTTAGGGGCGCTTTCTTT. The chain is built from TRBV20-1 and TRBJ1-1, with a possible D match to TRBD1 (5 bases). Trimming stripped 7 bases from V and 11 bases from J, with 8 bases between. This CDR3 region has 8 residues. CDR1 and CDR2 (germline): DFQATT, SNEGSKA (reference sequence).

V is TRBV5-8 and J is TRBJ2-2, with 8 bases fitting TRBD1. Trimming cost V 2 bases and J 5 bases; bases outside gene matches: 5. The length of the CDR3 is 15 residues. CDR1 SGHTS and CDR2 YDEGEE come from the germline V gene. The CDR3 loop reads CASSLRQGWTGELFF. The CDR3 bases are TGTGCCAGCAGCTTAAGACAGGGGTGGACCGGGGAGCTGTTTTTT.

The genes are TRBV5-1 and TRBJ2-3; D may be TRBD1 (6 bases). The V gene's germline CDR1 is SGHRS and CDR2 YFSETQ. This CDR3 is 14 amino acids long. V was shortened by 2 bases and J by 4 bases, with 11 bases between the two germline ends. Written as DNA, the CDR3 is TGCGCCAGCAGCTTAACACCAGGGGCAGATACGCAGTATTTT. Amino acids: CASSLTPGADTQYF.

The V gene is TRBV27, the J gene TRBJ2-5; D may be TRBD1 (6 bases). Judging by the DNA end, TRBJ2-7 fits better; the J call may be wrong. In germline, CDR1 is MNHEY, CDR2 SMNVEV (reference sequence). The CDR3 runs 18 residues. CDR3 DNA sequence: TGTGCCAGCAGTTCCAGATCCATCCGGACAGCGCTAACCTACGAGCAGTACTTC. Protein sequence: CASSSRSIRTALTYEQYF.

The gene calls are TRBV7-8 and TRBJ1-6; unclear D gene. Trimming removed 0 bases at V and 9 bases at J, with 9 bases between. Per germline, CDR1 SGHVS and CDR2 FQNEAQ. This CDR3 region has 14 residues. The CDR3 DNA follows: TGTGCCAGCAGCTTAGCGGTGTCAGGTTCACCCCTCCACTTT. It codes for CASSLAVSGSPLHF.

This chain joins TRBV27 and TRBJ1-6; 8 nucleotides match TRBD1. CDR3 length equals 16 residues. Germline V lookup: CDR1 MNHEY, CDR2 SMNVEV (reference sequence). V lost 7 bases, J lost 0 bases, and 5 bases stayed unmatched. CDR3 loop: CASTSGQDSYNSPLHF. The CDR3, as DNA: TGTGCCAGCACCTCGGGACAGGACTCCTATAATTCACCCCTCCACTTT.

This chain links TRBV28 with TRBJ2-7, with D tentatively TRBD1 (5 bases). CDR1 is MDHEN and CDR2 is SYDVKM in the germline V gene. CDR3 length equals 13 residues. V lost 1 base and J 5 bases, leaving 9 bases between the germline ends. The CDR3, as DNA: TGTGCCAGCAGTTTATTAGGGGCAGACGAGCAGTACTTC. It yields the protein CASSLLGADEQYF. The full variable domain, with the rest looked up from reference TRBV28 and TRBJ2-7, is DVKVTQSSRYLVKRTGEKVFLECVQDMDHENMFWYRQDPGLGLRLIYFSYDVKMKEKGDIPEGYSVSREKKERFSLILESASTNQTSMYLCASSLLGADEQYFGPGTRLTVT.

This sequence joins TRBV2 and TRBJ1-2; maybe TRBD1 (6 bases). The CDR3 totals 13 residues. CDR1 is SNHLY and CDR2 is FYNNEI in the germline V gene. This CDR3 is CARNPLTGYGYTF. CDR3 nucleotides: TGTGCTCGCAACCCTTTGACAGGCTATGGCTACACCTTC. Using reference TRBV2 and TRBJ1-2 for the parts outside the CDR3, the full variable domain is EPEVTQTPSHQVTQMGQEVILRCVPISNHLYFYWYRQILGQKVEFLVSFYNNEISEKSEIFDDQFSVERPDGSNFTLKIRSTKLEDSAMYFCARNPLTGYGYTFGSGTRLTVV.

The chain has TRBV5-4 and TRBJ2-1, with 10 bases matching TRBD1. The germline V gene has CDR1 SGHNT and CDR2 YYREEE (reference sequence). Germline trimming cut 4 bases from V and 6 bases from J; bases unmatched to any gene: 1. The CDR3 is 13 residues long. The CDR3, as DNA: TGTGCCAGCAGCAGGACAGGGGGCAATGAGCAGTTCTTC. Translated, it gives CASSRTGGNEQFF.

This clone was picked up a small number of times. The CDR3 region has the DNA TGTGCCAGTACCTTTAGGAAGGGGGATCAGCCCCAGCATTTT. Protein product: CASTFRKGDQPQHF. The rearrangement links TRBV19 to TRBJ1-5; D might be TRBD1 (6 bases). Germline V gene data show CDR1 as LNHDA and CDR2 as SQIVND (reference sequence). The V end was cut by 7 bases, the J end by 5 bases, with 15 bases between. CDR3 length: 14 residues.

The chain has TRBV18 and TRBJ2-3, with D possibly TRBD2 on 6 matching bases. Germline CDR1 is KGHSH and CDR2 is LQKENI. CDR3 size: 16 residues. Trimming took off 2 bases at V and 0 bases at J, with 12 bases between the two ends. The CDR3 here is CASSPRTGRSTDTQYF. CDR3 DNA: TGTGCCAGCTCACCAAGGACTGGGAGGAGCACAGATACGCAGTATTTT.